What follows describes a single TCR beta chain. This clonotype was detected only once. This receptor's antigen is unknown. It has no much larger one-base neighbor in the sample; base qualities were not kept. A single read offers scant evidence. This entry is derived from a study of T cell repertoires in cytomegalovirus infection (dated by TCRdb to about 2019). Regarding the study in general: Recently identified HLA-C-restricted CMV epitopes, whose presentation resists viral immunomodulation, were targeted by peptide stimulations together with well-studied HLA-B-restricted epitopes. Because public TCR beta signatures pointed to carriage of CMV infection together with the matching HLA type, the HLA type of each donor mattered for the analysis.

From its cysteine to its phenylalanine, the CDR3 spans 11 amino acids. The sequence is cut down to CDR3 DNA, 33 bases in frame from base 1. V lost 6 bases and J lost 4 bases; the stretch between them is 3 bases long. Taken from the germline V gene, the CDR1 and CDR2 loops are SNHLY and FYNNEI. Sample treatment or condition, as interpreted from the label and publication: in vitro stimulation with specific CMV peptide epitopes to enrich CMV-specific T cells. General findings and caveats noted by the study authors: The ex vivo response was dominated by HLA-C-restricted CMV-specific TCR beta clonotypes, and the single most frequent clonotype in two of eight donors was supplied by these HLA-C-restricted clonotypes. Carriers of CMV infection plus the relevant HLA type were discriminated by the cumulative frequency of public TCR beta family members in the study cohort and in an independent roughly 320-donor cohort.

Sequencing was performed on an Illumina HiSeq 1500. TCRdb cleaned the public reads at Q25 with fastp, built clones with MiXCR and kept in-frame beta chains. Rows with a matching CDR3 protein are joined into one entry that keeps the most common DNA and genes. This sample holds 250,000 to 300,000 distinct CDR3 sequences; 22% were observed only once. Approximately 19% of the sample lies in the top ten. Recombination connected TRBV2 to TRBJ2-2; the D gene lacks a confident call. Sequencing was performed on cultured PBMCs, taken from culture after CMV antigen stimulation. This sequence originates from a human donor in good health (CMV status not recorded). Some clones in this sample may be carry-over from other donors' samples. The DNA is TGTGCCAGCAGACTCACCGGGGAGCTGTTTTTT. It encodes CASRLTGELFF.